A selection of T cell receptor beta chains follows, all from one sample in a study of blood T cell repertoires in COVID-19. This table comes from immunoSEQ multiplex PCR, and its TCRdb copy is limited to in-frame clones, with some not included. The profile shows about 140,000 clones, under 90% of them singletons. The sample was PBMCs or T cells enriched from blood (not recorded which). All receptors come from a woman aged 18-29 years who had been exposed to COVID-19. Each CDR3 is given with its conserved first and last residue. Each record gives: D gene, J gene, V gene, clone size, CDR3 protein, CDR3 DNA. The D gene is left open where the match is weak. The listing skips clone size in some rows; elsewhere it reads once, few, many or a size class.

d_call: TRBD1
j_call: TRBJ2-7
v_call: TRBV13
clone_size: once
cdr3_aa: CASSRWTGGSSAYEQYF
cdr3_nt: TGTGCCAGCAGTCGTTGGACAGGGGGCTCATCTGCCTACGAGCAGTACTTC

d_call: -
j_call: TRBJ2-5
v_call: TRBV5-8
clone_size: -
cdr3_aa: CASSLAVGWIGETQYF
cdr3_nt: TGTGCCAGCAGCTTGGCCGTCGGATGGATCGGGGAGACCCAGTACTTC

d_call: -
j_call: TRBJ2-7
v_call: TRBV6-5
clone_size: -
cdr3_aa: CASSYVQLGEQYF
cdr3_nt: TGTGCCAGCAGTTACGTCCAACTCGGCGAGCAGTACTTC

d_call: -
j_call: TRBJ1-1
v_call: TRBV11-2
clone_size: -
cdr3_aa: CASSPGSGAYPSF
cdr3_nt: TGTGCCAGCAGCCCCGGGTCAGGGGCTTACCCTTCTTTT

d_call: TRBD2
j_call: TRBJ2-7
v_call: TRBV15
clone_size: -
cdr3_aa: CATSREWQTTSASYEQYF
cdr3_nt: TGTGCCACCAGCAGAGAATGGCAGACGACTAGCGCGTCCTACGAGCAGTACTTC

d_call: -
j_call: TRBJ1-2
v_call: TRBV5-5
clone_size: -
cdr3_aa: CASSLFRDNRMWGYTF
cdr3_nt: TGTGCCAGCAGCTTGTTTAGGGACAACCGTATGTGGGGCTACACCTTC

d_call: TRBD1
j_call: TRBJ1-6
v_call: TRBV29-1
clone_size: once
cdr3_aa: CSARTGENSPLHF
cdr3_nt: TGCAGCGCTCGGACAGGCGAGAATTCACCCCTCCACTTT

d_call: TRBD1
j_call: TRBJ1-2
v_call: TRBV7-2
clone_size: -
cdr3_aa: CASSLESQGEYGYTF
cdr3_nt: TGTGCCAGCAGCTTAGAGTCCCAGGGGGAGTATGGCTACACCTTC

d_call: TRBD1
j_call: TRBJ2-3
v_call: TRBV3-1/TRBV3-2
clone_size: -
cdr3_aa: CASRQGTGRTDTQYF
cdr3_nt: TGTGCCAGCAGACAAGGGACAGGGCGCACAGATACGCAGTATTTT

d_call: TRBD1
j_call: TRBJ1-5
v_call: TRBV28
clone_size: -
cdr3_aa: CASSVRGEAVSQPQHF
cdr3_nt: TGTGCCAGCAGTGTCAGGGGGGAGGCGGTATCTCAGCCCCAGCATTTT

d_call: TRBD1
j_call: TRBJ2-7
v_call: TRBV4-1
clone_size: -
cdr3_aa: CASSRTGTGLYEQYF
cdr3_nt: TGCGCCAGCAGCCGGACCGGGACAGGGCTCTACGAGCAGTACTTC

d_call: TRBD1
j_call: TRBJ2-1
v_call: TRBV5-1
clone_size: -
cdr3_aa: CASSLTGTGAGNEQFF
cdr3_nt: TGCGCCAGCAGCCTTACCGGGACAGGGGCTGGAAATGAGCAGTTCTTC

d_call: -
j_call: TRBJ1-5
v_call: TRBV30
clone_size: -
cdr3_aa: CAWSGVGGQPQHF
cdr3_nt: TGTGCCTGGAGTGGGGTCGGAGGTCAGCCCCAGCATTTT

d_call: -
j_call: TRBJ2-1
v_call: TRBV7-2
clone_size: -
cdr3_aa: CASSLLAYNEQFF
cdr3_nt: TGTGCCAGCAGCTTGCTAGCCTACAATGAGCAGTTCTTC

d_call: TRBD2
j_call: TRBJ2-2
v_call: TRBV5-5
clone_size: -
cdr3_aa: CASSLPPAGAGVVTGELFF
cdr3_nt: TGTGCCAGCAGCTTGCCCCCTGCCGGGGCGGGAGTAGTCACCGGGGAGCTGTTTTTT

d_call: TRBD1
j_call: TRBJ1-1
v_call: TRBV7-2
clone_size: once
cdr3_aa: CASSLGPDRAEAFF
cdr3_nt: TGTGCCAGCAGCTTAGGTCCGGACAGGGCTGAAGCTTTCTTT

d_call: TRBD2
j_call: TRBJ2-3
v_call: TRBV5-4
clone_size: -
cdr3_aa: CASSFLVLAGGADTQYF
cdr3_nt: TGTGCCAGCAGCTTCCTCGTACTAGCGGGAGGCGCAGATACGCAGTATTTT

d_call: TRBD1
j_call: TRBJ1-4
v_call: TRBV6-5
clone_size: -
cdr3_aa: CASSADRDTNEKLFF
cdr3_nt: TGTGCCAGCAGCGCGGACAGGGACACTAATGAAAAACTGTTTTTT

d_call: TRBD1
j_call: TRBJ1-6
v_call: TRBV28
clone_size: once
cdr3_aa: CASRGTGEYSPLHF
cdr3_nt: TGTGCCAGCAGAGGAACAGGGGAATATTCACCCCTCCACTTT

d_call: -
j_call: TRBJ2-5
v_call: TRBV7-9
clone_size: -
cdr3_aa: CASSPPLQETQYF
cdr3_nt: TGTGCCAGCAGCCCCCCGCTACAAGAGACCCAGTACTTC

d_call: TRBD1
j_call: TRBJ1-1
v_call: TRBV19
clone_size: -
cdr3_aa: CASTRPGQGGGDEAFF
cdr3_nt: TGTGCCAGTACTCGTCCGGGACAGGGCGGTGGTGATGAAGCTTTCTTT

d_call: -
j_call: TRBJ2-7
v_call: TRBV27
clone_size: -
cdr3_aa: CASSLSRDTYEQYF
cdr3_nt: TGTGCCAGCAGTTTATCTCGGGACACCTACGAGCAGTACTTC

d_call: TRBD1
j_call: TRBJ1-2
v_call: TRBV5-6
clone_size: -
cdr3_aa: CASSLGGAVGYTF
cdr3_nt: TGTGCCAGCAGTCTAGGGGGCGCGGTTGGCTACACCTTC

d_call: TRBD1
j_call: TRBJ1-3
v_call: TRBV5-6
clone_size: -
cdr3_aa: CASYRTGAGNTIYF
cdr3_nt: TGTGCCAGCTATCGGACAGGGGCTGGAAACACCATATATTTT

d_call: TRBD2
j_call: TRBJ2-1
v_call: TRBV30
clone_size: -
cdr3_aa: CAWSLGLAGVEQFF
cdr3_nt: TGTGCCTGGAGCCTAGGACTAGCGGGAGTCGAGCAGTTCTTC

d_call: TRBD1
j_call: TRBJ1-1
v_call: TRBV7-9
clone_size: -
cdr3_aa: CASSFAGQGNTEAFF
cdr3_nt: TGTGCCAGCAGCTTCGCCGGACAGGGGAACACTGAAGCTTTCTTT

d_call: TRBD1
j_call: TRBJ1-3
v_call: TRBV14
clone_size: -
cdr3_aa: CASRDSSGNTIYF
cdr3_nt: TGTGCCAGCCGGGACAGCTCTGGAAACACCATATATTTT

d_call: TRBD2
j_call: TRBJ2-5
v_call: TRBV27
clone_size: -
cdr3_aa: CASSLGGGETQYF
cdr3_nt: TGTGCCAGCAGTTTAGGGGGGGGAGAGACCCAGTACTTC

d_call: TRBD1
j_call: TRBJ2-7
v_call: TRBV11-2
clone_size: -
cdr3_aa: CASSSSGTGFNEQYF
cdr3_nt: TGTGCCAGCAGCTCGTCCGGGACAGGGTTCAACGAGCAGTACTTC

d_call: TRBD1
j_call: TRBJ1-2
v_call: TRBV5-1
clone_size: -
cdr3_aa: CASSLGAGTGLYGYTF
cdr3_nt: TGCGCCAGCAGCTTGGGGGCCGGGACAGGGCTTTATGGCTACACCTTC

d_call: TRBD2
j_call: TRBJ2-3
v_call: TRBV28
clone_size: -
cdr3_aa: CASSFLAGTDTQYF
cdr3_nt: TGTGCCAGCAGTTTTCTAGCGGGTACAGATACGCAGTATTTT

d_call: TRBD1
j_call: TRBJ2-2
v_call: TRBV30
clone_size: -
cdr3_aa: CAWSVLNRVVGTGYPGELFF
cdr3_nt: TGTGCCTGGAGTGTACTAAATCGTGTTGTGGGGACAGGGTATCCCGGGGAGCTGTTTTTT

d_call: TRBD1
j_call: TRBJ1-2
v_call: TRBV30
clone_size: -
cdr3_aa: CAWTLGQGSYGYTF
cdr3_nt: TGTGCCTGGACCCTGGGACAGGGGTCTTATGGCTACACCTTC

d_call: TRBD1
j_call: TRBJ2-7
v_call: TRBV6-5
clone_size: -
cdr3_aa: CASSPGTGGYYEQYF
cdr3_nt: TGTGCCAGCAGTCCAGGGACAGGGGGATACTACGAGCAGTACTTC

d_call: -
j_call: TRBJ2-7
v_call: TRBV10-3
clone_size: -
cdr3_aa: CAISAGGASSSYEQYF
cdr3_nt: TGTGCCATCAGTGCAGGAGGGGCCTCAAGCTCCTACGAGCAGTACTTC

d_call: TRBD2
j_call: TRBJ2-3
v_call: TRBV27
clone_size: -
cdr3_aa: CASSLSGTSFTDTQYF
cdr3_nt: TGTGCCAGCAGTTTATCTGGGACTAGCTTCACAGATACGCAGTATTTT

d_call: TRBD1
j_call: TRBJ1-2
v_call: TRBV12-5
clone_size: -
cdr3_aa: CASGLSVGQGYTF
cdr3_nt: TGTGCTAGTGGTTTGTCCGTGGGACAGGGCTACACCTTC

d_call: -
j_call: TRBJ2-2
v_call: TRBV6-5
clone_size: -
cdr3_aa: CASTGKANTGELFF
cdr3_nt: TGTGCCAGCACTGGCAAAGCGAACACCGGGGAGCTGTTTTTT

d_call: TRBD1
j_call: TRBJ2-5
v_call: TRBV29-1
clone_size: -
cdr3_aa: CSVNRGAQETQYF
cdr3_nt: TGCAGCGTCAACAGGGGAGCACAAGAGACCCAGTACTTC

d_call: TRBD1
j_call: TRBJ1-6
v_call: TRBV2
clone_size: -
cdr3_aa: CASSRQGTYNSPLHF
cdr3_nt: TGTGCCAGCAGTCGACAGGGCACCTATAATTCACCCCTCCACTTT

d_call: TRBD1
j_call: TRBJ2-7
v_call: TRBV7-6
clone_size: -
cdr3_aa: CASSPGQGPYEQYF
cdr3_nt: TGTGCCAGCAGCCCTGGACAGGGACCCTACGAGCAGTACTTC